This T cell receptor beta chain was obtained from a study of T cells in Graves' hyperthyroidism and ophthalmopathy. Study-wide background: Peripheral blood collection took place at initial diagnosis, before any treatment. Points from the study as a whole: Blood samples included most of the expanded thyroid clonotypes exceeding 0.001.

Amplification of TCR beta CDR3 regions used RNA as the template. An initial round of RT-PCR targeting the TCR CDR3 relied on the HTBI primer set. TCRdb re-analysed the multiplex PCR reads in MiXCR, keeping a single row per CDR3 protein. The repertoire includes 300,000 to 450,000 distinct CDR3 sequences, less than 15% of them detected once, and around 21% sits in the top ten. The length of the CDR3 is 15 residues. V was pared by 4 bases and J by 8 bases, with 10 bases of the junction left unmatched. CDR1 and CDR2 from the germline V gene are MNHEY and SMNVEV (reference sequence). Patients showing uncontrolled infection, other autoimmune disease, pregnancy or lactation were ineligible. Thyroid ultrasound, orbital computed tomography, clinical symptoms, and serum thyroxine and TRAb underpinned diagnoses. This clonotype was recorded many times. The antigen remains undetermined.

The origin of this receptor is a man in his thirties or forties with Graves' hyperthyroidism that later progressed to Graves' ophthalmopathy. Sequencing was done on a sample of blood. The genes are TRBV27 and TRBJ2-1, with 8 bases fitting TRBD2. The CDR3 coding sequence is TGTGCCAGCAGTTATCTTGGCGGGGGGAACGATGAGCAGTTCTTC. Protein sequence: CASSYLGGGNDEQFF.